These T cell receptor beta chains were read from a single sample in a study of shared clonotypes between healthy human individuals. Here immunoSEQ multiplex PCR was the method, and the copy in TCRdb shows in-frame clones only, minus some. The table has roughly 2,500,000 clones, roughly 93% seen once. Specimen: naive CD4+ T cells from PBMCs. The receptors here all came from a young man in good health. Some clones in this sample may be carry-over from other donors' samples. The CDR3 runs from the conserved cysteine through the conserved F or W. D genes are given only for firm matches. Rows may omit the clone size; those that give it use once, few, many or a size class.

clone_size	j_call	d_call	v_call	cdr3_nt	cdr3_aa
.	TRBJ2-1	TRBD2	TRBV5-1	TGCGCCAGCAGCTTGGAAACACCTAGCGGGAGCAATGAGCAGTTCTTC	CASSLETPSGSNEQFF
.	TRBJ2-1	.	TRBV2	TGTGCCAGCAAAAGTCTCTCAAACCTGGAGCAGTTCTTC	CASKSLSNLEQFF
.	TRBJ2-2	.	TRBV28	TGTGCCAGCAGCAGACTCGTCCCCCGGGAGCTGTTTTTT	CASSRLVPRELFF
.	TRBJ2-2	.	TRBV25-1	TGTGCCAGCAACTCCAGGGCAAACACCGGGGAGCTGTTTTTT	CASNSRANTGELFF
.	TRBJ2-3	.	TRBV5-6	TGTGCCAGCAGCTTCCTCGGGGTGGGCACGCAGTATTTT	CASSFLGVGTQYF
.	TRBJ2-7	TRBD2	TRBV9	TGTGCCAGCAGTGCCCCGGAGGGAAGCGGGAACTACGAGCAGTACTTC	CASSAPEGSGNYEQYF
.	TRBJ1-5	.	TRBV11-2	TGTGCCAGCAGCCCCCAGAGTAATCAGCCCCAGCATTTT	CASSPQSNQPQHF
.	TRBJ1-2	TRBD1	TRBV27	TGTGCCAGCAGCCTGACAGGGGGGTATGGCTACACCTTC	CASSLTGGYGYTF
.	TRBJ1-1	.	TRBV28	TGTGCCAGCAGCTCGGGGACTGAAGCTTTCTTT	CASSSGTEAFF
.	TRBJ2-3	.	TRBV6-1	TGTGCCAGCAGTGAAGCGCCAGGCACAGATACGCAGTATTTT	CASSEAPGTDTQYF
.	TRBJ2-7	TRBD2	TRBV6-1	TGTGCCAGCAAGGCTAGCGGGGGATCCTACGAGCAGTACTTC	CASKASGGSYEQYF
once	TRBJ2-7	.	TRBV11-2	TGTGCCAGCAGCTCCACACGAATAGACAGGGAGGCGTACGAGCAGTACTTC	CASSSTRIDREAYEQYF
once	TRBJ2-7	.	TRBV6-6	TGTGCCAGCAGCCTGCGGCAGGTAGCTATCGAGCAGTACTTC	CASSLRQVAIEQYF
.	TRBJ2-1	.	TRBV2	TGTGCCAGCAGCCTCGGATGGGATGAGCAGTTCTTC	CASSLGWDEQFF
.	TRBJ1-4	.	TRBV18	TGTGCCAGCTCACCCAGGGTGGGGAATGAAAAACTGTTTTTT	CASSPRVGNEKLFF
.	TRBJ2-3	.	TRBV9	TGTGCCAGCAGCGAGTCCGTTGGGGATACGCAGTATTTT	CASSESVGDTQYF
.	TRBJ2-3	TRBD2	TRBV5-4	TGTGCCAGCAGCCGCGGACTAGCGGGAGCCACAGATACGCAGTATTTT	CASSRGLAGATDTQYF
once	TRBJ1-3	.	TRBV18	TGTGCCAGCTCACCGAACCTCCGGGACACCGCACCCTCTGGAAACACCATATATTTT	CASSPNLRDTAPSGNTIYF
.	TRBJ1-2	.	TRBV21-1	TGTGCCACCAAGCCGCCCCAGCTCTATGGCTACACCTTC	CATKPPQLYGYTF
.	TRBJ1-2	TRBD1	TRBV7-9	TGTGCCAGCAGCCCCCGGACAGGGGACTATGGCTACACCTTC	CASSPRTGDYGYTF
.	TRBJ1-6	.	TRBV7-9	TGTGCCAGCAGCGTCACAGGGCCAGGATCACCCCTCCACTTT	CASSVTGPGSPLHF
.	TRBJ1-4	.	TRBV2	TGTGCCAGCAGTGTGGACACTCAGGCGGGGCGGAAACTGTTTTTT	CASSVDTQAGRKLFF
.	TRBJ2-3	TRBD1	TRBV7-2	TGTGCCAGCAGCGTAAGCAGGGGGCTTAGCACAGATACGCAGTATTTT	CASSVSRGLSTDTQYF
.	TRBJ1-1	.	TRBV7-2	TGTGCCAGCAGCTTAATTGGGCAGGACACTGAAGCTTTCTTT	CASSLIGQDTEAFF
.	TRBJ2-7	.	TRBV21-1	TGTGCCAGCAGCAAAGAGGGTCAGGGTAGCTACGAGCAGTACTTC	CASSKEGQGSYEQYF
.	TRBJ2-1	.	TRBV11-2	TGTGCCAGCAACAACCTCGTCTCCTACAATGAGCAGTTCTTC	CASNNLVSYNEQFF